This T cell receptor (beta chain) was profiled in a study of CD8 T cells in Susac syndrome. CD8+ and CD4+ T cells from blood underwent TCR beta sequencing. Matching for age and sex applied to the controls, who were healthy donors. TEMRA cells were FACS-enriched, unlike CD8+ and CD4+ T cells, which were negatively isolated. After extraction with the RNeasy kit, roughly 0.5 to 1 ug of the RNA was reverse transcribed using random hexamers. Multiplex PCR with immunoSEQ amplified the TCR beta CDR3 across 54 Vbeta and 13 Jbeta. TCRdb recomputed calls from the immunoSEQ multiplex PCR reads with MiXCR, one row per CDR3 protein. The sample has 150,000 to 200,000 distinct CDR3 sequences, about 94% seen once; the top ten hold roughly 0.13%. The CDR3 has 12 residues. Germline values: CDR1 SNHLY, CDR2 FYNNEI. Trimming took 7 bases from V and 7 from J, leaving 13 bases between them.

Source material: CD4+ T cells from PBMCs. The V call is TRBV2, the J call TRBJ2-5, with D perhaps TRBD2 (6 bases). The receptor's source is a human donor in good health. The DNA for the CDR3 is TGTGCCAGCACGGGACTCCAGGTGACCCAGTACTTC. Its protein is CASTGLQVTQYF.